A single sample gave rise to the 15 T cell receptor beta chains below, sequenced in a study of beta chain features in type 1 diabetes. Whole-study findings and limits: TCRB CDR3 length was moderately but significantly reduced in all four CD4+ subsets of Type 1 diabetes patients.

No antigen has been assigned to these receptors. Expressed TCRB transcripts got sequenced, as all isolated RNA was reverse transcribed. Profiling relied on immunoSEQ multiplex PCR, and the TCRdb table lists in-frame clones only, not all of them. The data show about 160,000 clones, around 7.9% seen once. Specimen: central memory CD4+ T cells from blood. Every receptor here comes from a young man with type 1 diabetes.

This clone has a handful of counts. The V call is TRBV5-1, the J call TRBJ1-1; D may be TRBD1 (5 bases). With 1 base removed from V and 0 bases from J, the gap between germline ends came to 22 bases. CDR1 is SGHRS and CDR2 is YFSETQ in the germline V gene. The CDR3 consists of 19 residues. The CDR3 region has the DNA TGCGCCAGCAGCTTGTACACGGCAGCGCTAAGGACAATGAACACTGAAGCTTTCTTT. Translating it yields CASSLYTAALRTMNTEAFF. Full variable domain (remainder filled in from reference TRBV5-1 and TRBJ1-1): KAGVTQTPRYLIKTRGQQVTLSCSPISGHRSVSWYQQTPGQGLQFLFEYFSETQRNKGNFPGRFSGRQFSNSRSEMNVSTLELGDSALYLCASSLYTAALRTMNTEAFFGQGTRLTVV.

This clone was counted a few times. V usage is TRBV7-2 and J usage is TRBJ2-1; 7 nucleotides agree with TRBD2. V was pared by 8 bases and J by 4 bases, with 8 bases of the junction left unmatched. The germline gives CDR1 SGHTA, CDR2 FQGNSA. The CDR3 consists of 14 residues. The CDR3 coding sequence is TGTGCCAGCGGAGTCGGGCGGGAGTACAATGAGCAGTTCTTC. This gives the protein CASGVGREYNEQFF.

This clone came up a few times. The DNA for the CDR3 is TGTGCCAGCAGCTTGTCCAGGGTCAACGTCCTGACTTTC. It specifies CASSLSRVNVLTF. The genes are TRBV5-6 and TRBJ2-6; TRBD1 might be the D (5 bases). V lost 1 base and J 9 bases, leaving 8 bases between the germline ends. CDR3 length: 13 residues. CDR1 is SGHDT and CDR2 is YYEEEE in the germline V gene.

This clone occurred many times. The CDR3 region has the DNA TGCGCCAGCAGTCAAACCCTCGGTAGGGGGCGTTTCGAAAAACTGTTTTTT. This sequence encodes CASSQTLGRGRFEKLFF. The J gene is TRBJ1-4, the V gene TRBV23-1, with TRBD1 identical over 7 bases. TRBV23-1 is assigned to the ORF class and has an uncertain function. The V and J ends lost 2 bases and 8 bases, in that order; junction bases with no gene match: 14. The CDR3 is made up of 17 amino acids.

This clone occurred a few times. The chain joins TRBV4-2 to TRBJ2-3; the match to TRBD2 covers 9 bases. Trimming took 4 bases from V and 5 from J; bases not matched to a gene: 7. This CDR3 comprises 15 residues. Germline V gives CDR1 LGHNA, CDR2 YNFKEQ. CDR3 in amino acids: CASSPGGGGEDTQYF. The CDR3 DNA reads TGTGCCAGCAGCCCAGGTGGCGGGGGGGAAGATACGCAGTATTTT.

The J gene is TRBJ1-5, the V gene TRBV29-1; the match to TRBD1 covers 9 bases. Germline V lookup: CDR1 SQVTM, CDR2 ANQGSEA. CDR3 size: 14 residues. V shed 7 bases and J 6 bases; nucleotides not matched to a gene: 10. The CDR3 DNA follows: TGCAGCGCCCCCGGGACAGGGTGGGTTCAGCCCCAGCATTTT. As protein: CSAPGTGWVQPQHF.

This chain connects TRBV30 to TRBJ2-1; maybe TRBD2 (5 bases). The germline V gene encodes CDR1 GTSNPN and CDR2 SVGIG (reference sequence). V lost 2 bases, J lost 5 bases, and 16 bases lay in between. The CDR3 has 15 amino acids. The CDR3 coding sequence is TGTGCCTGGAGTATGGGTAGCGACTACAACAATGAGCAGTTCTTC. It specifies CAWSMGSDYNNEQFF.

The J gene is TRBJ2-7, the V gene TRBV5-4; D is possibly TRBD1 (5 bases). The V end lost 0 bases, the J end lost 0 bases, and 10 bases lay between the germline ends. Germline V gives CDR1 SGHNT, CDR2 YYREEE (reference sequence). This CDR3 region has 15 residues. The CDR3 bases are TGTGCCAGCAGCTTGGGCGGCAGGGCCTCCTACGAGCAGTACTTC. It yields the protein CASSLGGRASYEQYF.

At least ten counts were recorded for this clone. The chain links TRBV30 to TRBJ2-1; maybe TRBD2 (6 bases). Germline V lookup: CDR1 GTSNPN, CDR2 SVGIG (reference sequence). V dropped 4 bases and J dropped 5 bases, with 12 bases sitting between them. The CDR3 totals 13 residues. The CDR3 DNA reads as TGTGCCTGGAACTGGAGGGCTCACAATGAGCAGTTCTTC. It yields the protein CAWNWRAHNEQFF.

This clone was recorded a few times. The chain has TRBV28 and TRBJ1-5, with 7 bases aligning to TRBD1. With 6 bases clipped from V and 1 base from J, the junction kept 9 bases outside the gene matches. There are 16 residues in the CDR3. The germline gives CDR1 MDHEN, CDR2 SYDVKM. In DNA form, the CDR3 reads TGTGCCAGCAGAAGACAGGGTGGTGGCAGCAATCAGCCCCAGCATTTT. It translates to CASRRQGGGSNQPQHF.

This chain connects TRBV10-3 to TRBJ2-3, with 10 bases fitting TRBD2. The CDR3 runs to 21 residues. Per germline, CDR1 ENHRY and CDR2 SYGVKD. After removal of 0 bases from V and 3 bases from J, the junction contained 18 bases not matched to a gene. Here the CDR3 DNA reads TGTGCCATCAGTGAGTCGACTCGAGTAGCACTAGCGGGATGGTTAACAGATACGCAGTATTTT. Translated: CAISESTRVALAGWLTDTQYF.

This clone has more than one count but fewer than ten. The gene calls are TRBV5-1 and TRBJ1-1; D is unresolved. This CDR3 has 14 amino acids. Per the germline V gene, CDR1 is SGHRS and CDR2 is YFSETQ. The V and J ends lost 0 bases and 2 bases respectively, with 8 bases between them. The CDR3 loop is CASSLDTTNTEAFF. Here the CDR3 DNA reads TGCGCCAGCAGCTTGGACACGACTAACACTGAAGCTTTCTTT.

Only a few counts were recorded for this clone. The CDR3 reads CASSLDRGQPQHF. The CDR3 DNA reads as TGTGCCAGCAGTTTGGACAGGGGCCAGCCCCAGCATTTT. J is TRBJ1-5 and V is TRBV6-1; TRBD1 matches 9 bases. V dropped 5 bases and J dropped 7; count of bases not matched to a gene: 3. Germline V gene lookup returns CDR1 MNHNS and CDR2 SASEGT. The length of the CDR3 is 13 residues.

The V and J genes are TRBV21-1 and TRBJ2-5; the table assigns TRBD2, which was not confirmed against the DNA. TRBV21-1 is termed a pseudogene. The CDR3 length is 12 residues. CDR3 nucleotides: TGTGCCAGCAGCAAAGAGCGAGAGACCCAGTACTTC. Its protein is CASSKERETQYF.

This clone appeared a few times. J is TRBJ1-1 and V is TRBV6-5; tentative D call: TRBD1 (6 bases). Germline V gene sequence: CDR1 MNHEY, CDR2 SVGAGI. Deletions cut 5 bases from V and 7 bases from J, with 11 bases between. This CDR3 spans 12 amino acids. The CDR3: CASSPRGREAFF. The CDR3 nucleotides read TGTGCCAGCAGTCCCAGGGGACGTGAAGCTTTCTTT.